This entry is about one TCR beta chain. The sample belongs to a study of T cells expressing NK-cell markers. Making the TCR beta cDNA relied on 5'RACE template switching with UMIs. TCRdb reprocessed the 5' RACE reads and stores each CDR3 protein as one record, lacking DNA. The sample's table shows some 600,000 distinct CDR3 sequences. The germline V gene has CDR1 GTSNPN and CDR2 SVGIG (reference sequence). CDR3 length equals 15 residues. The genes are TRBV30 and TRBJ2-3; TCRdb lists TRBD1, though no DNA is available to test this call. The TCR originated in a man between 18 and 35 years old in good health. The material sequenced was blood T cells: a sorted CD56 or NKG2C T cell subset, CD4+ or CD8+ T cells, or bulk PBMC T cells (not recorded which). The CDR3 protein is CVWSTQGHSTDTQYF.